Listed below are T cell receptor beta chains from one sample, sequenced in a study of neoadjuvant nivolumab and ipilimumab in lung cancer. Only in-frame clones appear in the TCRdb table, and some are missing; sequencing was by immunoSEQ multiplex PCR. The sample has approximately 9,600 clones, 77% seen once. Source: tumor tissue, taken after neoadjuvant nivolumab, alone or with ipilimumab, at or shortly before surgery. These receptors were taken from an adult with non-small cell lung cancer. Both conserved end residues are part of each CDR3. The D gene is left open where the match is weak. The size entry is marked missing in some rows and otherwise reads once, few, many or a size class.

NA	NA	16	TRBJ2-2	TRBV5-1	CASSLVLGMGTGELFF	TGCGCCAGCAGCTTGGTTCTAGGGATGGGCACCGGGGAGCTGTTTTTT
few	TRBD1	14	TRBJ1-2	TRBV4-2	CASSQAWDRDGYTF	TGTGCCAGCAGCCAAGCATGGGACAGGGATGGCTACACCTTC
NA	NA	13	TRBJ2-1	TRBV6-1	CASTPSGGGEQFF	TGTGCCAGCACTCCATCAGGGGGGGGTGAGCAGTTCTTC
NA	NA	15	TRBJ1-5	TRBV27	CASSLSGDRAQPQHF	TGTGCCAGCAGTTTATCGGGGGACCGGGCTCAGCCCCAGCATTTT
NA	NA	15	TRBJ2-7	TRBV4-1	CASSQDRNRANEQYF	TGCGCCAGCAGCCAAGATAGGAACAGGGCGAACGAGCAGTACTTC
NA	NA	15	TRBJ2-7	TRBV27	CASRLNGGASYEQYF	TGTGCCAGCAGGCTCAATGGGGGCGCATCCTACGAGCAGTACTTC
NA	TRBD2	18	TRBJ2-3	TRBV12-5	CASGLVPSGIWGTDTQYF	TGTGCTAGTGGTTTGGTACCGAGCGGGATCTGGGGAACAGATACGCAGTATTTT
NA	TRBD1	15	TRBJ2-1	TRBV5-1	CASSLEDRDVNEQFF	TGCGCCAGCAGCTTGGAGGACAGGGACGTCAATGAGCAGTTCTTC
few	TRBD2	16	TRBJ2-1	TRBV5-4	CASSLGGLAAYNEQFF	TGTGCCAGCAGCTTGGGGGGACTAGCGGCCTACAATGAGCAGTTCTTC
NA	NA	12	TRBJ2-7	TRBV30	CAWSVYSYEQYF	TGTGCCTGGAGTGTATACTCCTACGAGCAGTACTTC
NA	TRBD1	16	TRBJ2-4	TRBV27	CASSSAGTGFVGTQYF	TGTGCCAGCAGTTCAGCCGGGACAGGGTTCGTTGGGACACAGTACTTC
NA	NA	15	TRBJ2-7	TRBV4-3	CASSQDYRGSYEQYF	TGCGCCAGCAGCCAAGATTATCGGGGCTCCTACGAGCAGTACTTC
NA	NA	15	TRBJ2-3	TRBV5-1	CASSLDVVVADTQYF	TGCGCCAGCAGCTTGGACGTAGTGGTGGCAGATACGCAGTATTTT
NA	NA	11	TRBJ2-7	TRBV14	CASSQTYEQYF	TGTGCCAGCAGCCAAACCTACGAGCAGTACTTC
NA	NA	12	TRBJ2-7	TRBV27	CASFGSSYEQYF	TGTGCCAGCTTCGGGAGTTCCTACGAGCAGTACTTC
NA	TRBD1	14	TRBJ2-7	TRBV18	CASSSTGGGDEQYF	TGTGCCAGCTCATCGACAGGGGGGGGCGACGAGCAGTACTTC
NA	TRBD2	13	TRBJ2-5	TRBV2	CASSSSGQETQYF	TGTGCCAGCAGCTCTAGCGGCCAAGAGACCCAGTACTTC
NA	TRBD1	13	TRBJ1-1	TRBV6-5	CASSPGGHTEAFF	TGTGCCAGCAGCCCAGGGGGGCACACTGAAGCTTTCTTT
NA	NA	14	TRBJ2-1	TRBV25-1	CASGRDTSYNEQFF	TGTGCCAGCGGAAGGGACACCTCCTACAATGAGCAGTTCTTC
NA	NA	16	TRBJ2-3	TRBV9	CASSVDVGYSTDTQYF	TGTGCCAGCAGCGTAGACGTCGGGTATAGCACAGATACGCAGTATTTT
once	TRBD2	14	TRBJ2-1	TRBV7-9	CASSSSGRPDEQFF	TGTGCCAGCAGCTCTAGCGGGAGACCCGATGAGCAGTTCTTC
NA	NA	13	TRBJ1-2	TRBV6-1	CASSESPNYGYTF	TGTGCCAGCAGTGAAAGTCCCAACTATGGCTACACCTTC
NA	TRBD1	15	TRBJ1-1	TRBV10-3	CAIEAGQGMNTEAFF	TGTGCCATCGAGGCCGGACAGGGGATGAACACTGAAGCTTTCTTT
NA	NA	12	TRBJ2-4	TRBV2	CASWDEKNIQYF	TGTGCCAGCTGGGACGAAAAAAACATTCAGTACTTC
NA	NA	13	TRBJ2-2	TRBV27	CASSPIEVGELFF	TGTGCCAGCAGTCCCATAGAGGTCGGGGAGCTGTTTTTT
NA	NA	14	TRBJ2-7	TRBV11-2	CASSRLDSFYEQYF	TGTGCCAGCAGCCGCTTGGACTCGTTCTACGAGCAGTACTTC
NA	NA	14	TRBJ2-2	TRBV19	CAIQDGSNTGELFF	TGTGCCATCCAGGACGGAAGTAACACCGGGGAGCTGTTTTTT
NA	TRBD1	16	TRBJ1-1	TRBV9	CASSSGQGFMNTEAFF	TGTGCCAGCTCCTCGGGACAGGGGTTTATGAACACTGAAGCTTTCTTT
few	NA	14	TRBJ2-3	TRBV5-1	CASSWLPSADTQYF	TGCGCCAGCAGCTGGTTGCCAAGCGCAGATACGCAGTATTTT
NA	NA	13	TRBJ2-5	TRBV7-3	CASSSGDRETQYF	TGTGCCAGCTCCTCGGGAGACAGAGAGACCCAGTACTTC
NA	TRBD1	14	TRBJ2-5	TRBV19	CASSTGTGRETQYF	TGTGCCAGTAGTACAGGGACAGGGCGAGAGACCCAGTACTTC
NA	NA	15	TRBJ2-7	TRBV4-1	CASSQAPGDRYEQYF	TGCGCCAGCAGCCAAGCTCCGGGGGATCGCTACGAGCAGTACTTC
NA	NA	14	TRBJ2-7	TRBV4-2	CASSQDIGSYEQYF	TGTGCCAGCAGCCAAGATATAGGGAGTTACGAGCAGTACTTC
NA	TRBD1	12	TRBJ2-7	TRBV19	CATLGQPYEQYF	TGTGCCACCTTGGGACAGCCCTACGAGCAGTACTTC
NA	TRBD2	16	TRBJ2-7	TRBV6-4	CASRGRTSESSYEQYF	TGTGCCAGCAGGGGACGAACTAGCGAGAGCTCCTACGAGCAGTACTTC
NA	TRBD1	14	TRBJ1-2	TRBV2	CASSEATGGYGYTF	TGTGCCAGCAGTGAAGCGACAGGGGGATATGGCTACACCTTC
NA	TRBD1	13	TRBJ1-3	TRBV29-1	CSVGTGRGNTIYF	TGCAGCGTTGGGACAGGGAGGGGAAACACCATATATTTT
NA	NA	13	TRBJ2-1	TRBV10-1	CASSASNGVDRFF	TGCGCCAGCAGTGCGAGTAATGGTGTAGATCGGTTCTTC
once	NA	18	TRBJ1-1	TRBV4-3	CASSPRVGLTVMNTEAFF	TGCGCCAGCAGCCCCCGGGTAGGGTTGACGGTTATGAACACTGAAGCTTTCTTT
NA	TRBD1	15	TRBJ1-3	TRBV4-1	CASSRDRAVGNTIYF	TGCGCCAGCAGCCGGGACAGGGCGGTTGGAAACACCATATATTTT
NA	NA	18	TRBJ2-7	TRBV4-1	CASSPLTWGHPQSYEQYF	TGCGCCAGCAGCCCACTTACATGGGGCCACCCCCAATCCTACGAGCAGTACTTC
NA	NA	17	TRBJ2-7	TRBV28	CASSPFQIRTDVYEQYF	TGTGCCAGCAGCCCGTTCCAAATCAGGACAGATGTTTACGAGCAGTACTTC
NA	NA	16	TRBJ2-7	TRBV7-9	CASSLDWVQVSYEQYF	TGTGCCAGCAGCTTAGACTGGGTGCAGGTTTCCTACGAGCAGTACTTC
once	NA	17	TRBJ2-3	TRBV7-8	CASSFVGRSDSTDTQYF	TGTGCCAGCAGCTTCGTTGGGAGGTCAGATAGCACAGATACGCAGTATTTT
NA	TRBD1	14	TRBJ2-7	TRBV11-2	CASSLIRQGGEQYF	TGTGCCAGCAGCTTAATTCGACAGGGTGGTGAGCAGTACTTC
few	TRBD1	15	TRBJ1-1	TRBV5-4	CASSLGRQGVVEAFF	TGTGCCAGCAGCTTGGGTAGACAGGGGGTCGTGGAAGCTTTCTTT
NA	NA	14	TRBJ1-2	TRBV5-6	CASSAGHWNYGYTF	TGTGCCAGCAGCGCGGGACACTGGAACTATGGCTACACCTTC
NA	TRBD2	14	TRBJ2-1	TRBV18	CASSPGTSVTEQFF	TGTGCCAGCTCACCCGGGACTAGCGTAACTGAGCAGTTCTTC
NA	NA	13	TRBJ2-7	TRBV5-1	CASSLGSIYEQYF	TGCGCCAGCAGCTTGGGTAGCATCTACGAGCAGTACTTC
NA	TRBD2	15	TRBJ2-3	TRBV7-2	CASSSGLANTDTQYF	TGTGCCAGCAGCTCAGGACTAGCAAACACAGATACGCAGTATTTT
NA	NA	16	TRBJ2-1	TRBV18	CASSLDSRGSYNEQFF	TGTGCCAGCTCACTGGACAGTCGTGGCTCCTACAATGAGCAGTTCTTC
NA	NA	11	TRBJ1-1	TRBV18	CASSAGTEAFF	TGTGCCAGCTCAGCAGGCACTGAAGCTTTCTTT
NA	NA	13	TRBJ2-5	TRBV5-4	CASSLYFQETQYF	TGTGCCAGCAGCTTGTACTTCCAAGAGACCCAGTACTTC
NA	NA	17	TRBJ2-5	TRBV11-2	CASSTAGTTSGQETQYF	TGTGCCAGCAGCACCGCCGGGACAACCAGCGGGCAAGAGACCCAGTACTTC
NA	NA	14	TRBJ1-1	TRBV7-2	CASSSQGGPTEAFF	TGTGCCAGCAGCTCTCAGGGAGGTCCCACTGAAGCTTTCTTT
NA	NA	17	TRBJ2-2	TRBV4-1	CASSRKGIGANTGELFF	TGCGCCAGCAGCCGGAAGGGGATCGGGGCGAACACCGGGGAGCTGTTTTTT
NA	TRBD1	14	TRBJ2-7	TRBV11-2	CASSQIGTGSRQYF	TGTGCCAGCAGCCAAATAGGGACAGGGTCACGGCAGTACTTC